Listed below are T cell receptor beta chains from one sample, sequenced in a study of shared clonotypes between healthy human individuals. Clones were read by immunoSEQ multiplex PCR, and TCRdb kept only the in-frame ones, dropping some. The sample shows nearly 1 million clones, 60% to 85% of them seen only once. Sequencing used memory CD4+ T cells sorted from blood. The receptors were sampled from a man between 18 and 35 years old in good health. CDR3s include the opening cysteine and the closing phenylalanine or tryptophan. Fields, in order: V gene, J gene, CDR3 protein.

v_gene: TRBV7-8; j_gene: TRBJ1-5; CDR3aa: CASSEQVDSNQPQHF
v_gene: TRBV6-5; j_gene: TRBJ2-3; CDR3aa: CASSYGGVDTQYF
v_gene: TRBV4-2; j_gene: TRBJ2-1; CDR3aa: CASSQEYSGGPYNEQFF
v_gene: TRBV10-3; j_gene: TRBJ2-5; CDR3aa: CAISAGAKAQETQYF
v_gene: TRBV2; j_gene: TRBJ1-2; CDR3aa: CASSEQGDYGYTF
v_gene: TRBV6-1; j_gene: TRBJ2-6; CDR3aa: CASSGYGTSGRLPGANVLTF
v_gene: TRBV5-6; j_gene: TRBJ2-7; CDR3aa: CASSRSLEQYF
v_gene: TRBV5-6; j_gene: TRBJ2-2; CDR3aa: CASSWGPFGELFF
v_gene: TRBV5-1; j_gene: TRBJ2-5; CDR3aa: CASSGTSGHQETQYF
v_gene: TRBV21-1; j_gene: TRBJ1-3; CDR3aa: CASSNLPRLTGDTIYF
v_gene: TRBV5-1; j_gene: TRBJ2-5; CDR3aa: CASSSTGLAGSVETQYF
v_gene: TRBV19; j_gene: TRBJ1-5; CDR3aa: CASSKDINQPQHF
v_gene: TRBV5-6; j_gene: TRBJ2-3; CDR3aa: CASSLRQGGSIDTQYF
v_gene: TRBV4-1; j_gene: TRBJ1-2; CDR3aa: CASSRGQGDYGYTF
v_gene: TRBV4-3; j_gene: TRBJ2-2; CDR3aa: CASSQEPGTHGTGELFF
v_gene: TRBV12-5; j_gene: TRBJ1-5; CDR3aa: CASGLDNQPQHF